The rows below give T cell receptor beta chains drawn from one sample of a study of control samples from healthy donors and cancer patients. Using immunoSEQ multiplex PCR, the repertoire was profiled, and TCRdb retains in-frame clones only, with some absent. Seen here are fewer than 200,000 clones, around 87% observed once, and the top ten hold approximately 1.4%. Specimen: blood. The receptor source for this set is a woman between 45 and 65 years old in good health. The CDR3 runs from the conserved cysteine through the conserved F or W. D genes are given only for firm matches. Some rows mark clone size as missing; the rest say once, few, many or name a class of expanded clone.

j_call: TRBJ2-1; clone_size: NA; v_call: TRBV20-1; d_call: NA; cdr3_aa: CSASGAGPINNEQFF; cdr3_nt: TGCAGTGCTAGTGGAGCGGGCCCGATTAACAATGAGCAGTTCTTC
j_call: TRBJ2-3; clone_size: NA; v_call: TRBV5-1; d_call: NA; cdr3_aa: CASSKQGTDTQYF; cdr3_nt: TGCGCCAGCAGCAAGCAGGGAACAGATACGCAGTATTTT
j_call: TRBJ2-3; clone_size: NA; v_call: TRBV28; d_call: NA; cdr3_aa: CASSFSDTQYF; cdr3_nt: TGTGCCAGCAGTTTTTCAGATACGCAGTATTTT
j_call: TRBJ2-7; clone_size: NA; v_call: TRBV5-1; d_call: NA; cdr3_aa: CASTLPGGNDEQYF; cdr3_nt: TGCGCCAGCACCCTTCCAGGGGGGAACGACGAGCAGTACTTC
j_call: TRBJ1-5; clone_size: NA; v_call: TRBV28; d_call: NA; cdr3_aa: CASSVVRGVQPQHF; cdr3_nt: TGTGCCAGCAGTGTGGTCAGGGGTGTTCAGCCCCAGCATTTT
j_call: TRBJ2-2; clone_size: NA; v_call: TRBV4-2; d_call: TRBD2; cdr3_aa: CASSSLGRLAGAAGELFF; cdr3_nt: TGTGCCAGCAGCTCCCTCGGGAGACTAGCGGGTGCAGCCGGGGAGCTGTTTTTT
j_call: TRBJ2-7; clone_size: once; v_call: TRBV9; d_call: NA; cdr3_aa: CASSVAAGTDEQYF; cdr3_nt: TGTGCCAGCAGCGTAGCAGCAGGGACGGACGAGCAGTACTTC
j_call: TRBJ1-1; clone_size: NA; v_call: TRBV7-9; d_call: NA; cdr3_aa: CASSTREDGNTEAFF; cdr3_nt: TGTGCCAGCAGCACCCGGGAAGACGGGAACACTGAAGCTTTCTTT
j_call: TRBJ1-3; clone_size: NA; v_call: TRBV27; d_call: NA; cdr3_aa: CASSLRGSGNTIYF; cdr3_nt: TGTGCCAGCAGTTTACGGGGTTCTGGAAACACCATATATTTT
j_call: TRBJ1-5; clone_size: NA; v_call: TRBV28; d_call: NA; cdr3_aa: CASSLTNQPQHF; cdr3_nt: TGTGCCAGCAGCCTTACAAATCAGCCCCAGCATTTT
j_call: TRBJ1-3; clone_size: once; v_call: TRBV10-3; d_call: NA; cdr3_aa: CAISESGPNSGNTIYF; cdr3_nt: TGTGCCATCAGTGAGTCCGGACCGAACTCTGGAAACACCATATATTTT
j_call: TRBJ2-7; clone_size: once; v_call: TRBV3-1/TRBV3-2; d_call: NA; cdr3_aa: CASSPNIAYEQYF; cdr3_nt: TGTGCCAGCAGCCCTAACATTGCCTACGAGCAGTACTTC
j_call: TRBJ1-4; clone_size: NA; v_call: TRBV19; d_call: NA; cdr3_aa: CASSIAMGKGDEKLFF; cdr3_nt: TGTGCCAGTAGTATCGCAATGGGGAAGGGGGATGAAAAACTGTTTTTT
j_call: TRBJ1-2; clone_size: NA; v_call: TRBV30; d_call: TRBD1; cdr3_aa: CAWSPLRGQSYGYTF; cdr3_nt: TGTGCCTGGAGCCCGCTTAGGGGACAGAGCTATGGCTACACCTTC
j_call: TRBJ1-1; clone_size: once; v_call: TRBV6-5; d_call: NA; cdr3_aa: CASKGELYTGTEAFF; cdr3_nt: TGTGCCAGCAAAGGGGAATTATACACGGGGACTGAAGCTTTCTTT
j_call: TRBJ2-3; clone_size: once; v_call: TRBV2; d_call: NA; cdr3_aa: CASIHGAKSTDTQYF; cdr3_nt: TGTGCCAGCATTCATGGCGCAAAATCCACAGATACGCAGTATTTT
j_call: TRBJ2-7; clone_size: NA; v_call: TRBV2; d_call: TRBD1; cdr3_aa: CASGTGRSYEQYF; cdr3_nt: TGTGCCAGCGGGACAGGGCGTTCCTACGAGCAGTACTTC
j_call: TRBJ1-4; clone_size: once; v_call: TRBV5-5; d_call: NA; cdr3_aa: CASSFDWEKLFF; cdr3_nt: TGTGCCAGCAGCTTCGATTGGGAAAAACTGTTTTTT